This TCR beta chain was captured in a study of cytomegalovirus exposure and HLA in healthy donors. Both 60 Vbeta primers and 13 Jbeta primers went into the PCR. In the study's own analysis: About 10 million of tens of millions of unique TCR beta chains were shared, per a later count. The repertoire was sequenced with immunoSEQ multiplex PCR; TCRdb's copy has only in-frame clones and lacks some. Clonal size and the V and J genes are those of that table, whereas D and trimming came from the DNA. This table has nearly 200,000 clones, 85% to 90% appearing once. Germline CDR1 is MNHEY and CDR2 is SMNVEV (reference sequence). The CDR3 contains 14 residues. V lost 5 bases and J lost 2; bases outside the gene matches: 5.

The receptor was derived from a man between 25 and 39 years old in good health and CMV-seronegative. This chain uses TRBV27 with TRBJ2-7, with 8 bases that match TRBD2. What was sequenced was PBMCs. CDR3 nucleotide sequence: TGTGCCAGCAGTCGGGAGGGGCTTACCTACGAGCAGTACTTC. Its translation is CASSREGLTYEQYF.